What follows are 17 T cell receptor beta chains derived from one specimen sequenced in a study of OX40 agonist ivuxolimab in advanced cancers. Produced via immunoSEQ multiplex PCR; TCRdb's table is partial and in-frame only. The sample yields 55,000 to 70,000 clones, around 83% seen once. The specimen was CD4+ or CD8+ T cells sorted from blood, collected in a trial of the OX40 agonist ivuxolimab. The receptors were gathered from an adult with an advanced solid tumor such as melanoma, head and neck, liver or kidney cancer.

This clone has only one observation. V is TRBV2 and J is TRBJ2-3; 7 bases are shared with TRBD2. V shed 4 bases and J 1 base; nucleotides not matched to a gene: 5. Germline loops: CDR1 SNHLY, CDR2 FYNNEI. There are 15 residues in the CDR3. The CDR3 sequence: CASSVAGVGTDTQYF. CDR3 sequence (DNA): TGTGCCAGCAGTGTGGCGGGAGTCGGCACAGATACGCAGTATTTT.

The CDR3 loop is CASGSPDSDFWGYTF. For the CDR3, the DNA is TGTGCTAGTGGTTCCCCGGACAGCGACTTTTGGGGCTACACCTTC. J is TRBJ1-2 and V is TRBV12-5; the D gene is possibly TRBD1 (6 bases). The V gene lost 4 bases and the J gene lost 8 bases, with 20 bases spanning the gap. The CDR3 extends over 15 amino acids. The germline V gene has CDR1 LGHNT and CDR2 FRNRAP.

This rearrangement joins TRBV28 to TRBJ1-1; D gene ambiguous. From germline, CDR1 is MDHEN and CDR2 SYDVKM. V was pared by 3 bases and J by 7 bases, with 3 bases between. The CDR3 loop spans 10 amino acids. This CDR3 is CASSFSEAFF. The CDR3 DNA sequence: TGTGCCAGCAGTTTCAGTGAAGCTTTCTTT.

The V and J genes are TRBV7-2 and TRBJ2-2; 12 bases map to TRBD2. The germline CDR1 and CDR2 sequences are SGHTA and FQGNSA. The CDR3 length is 16 residues. V shed 4 bases, J shed 5 bases, and the junction held 5 bases outside the gene matches. The CDR3 DNA is TGTGCCAGCAGCTCCCCGACTAGCGGGAGAACCGGGGAGCTGTTTTTT. Translating gives CASSSPTSGRTGELFF. The variable domain in full, completed from reference TRBV7-2 and TRBJ2-2, reads GAGVSQSPSNKVTEKGKDVELRCDPISGHTALYWYRQSLGQGLEFLIYFQGNSAPDKSGLPSDRFSAERTGGSVSTLTIQRTQQEDSAVYLCASSSPTSGRTGELFFGEGSRLTVL.

This chain joins TRBV30 and TRBJ2-7; D gene uncertain. Trimming cost V 7 bases and J 5 bases, with 15 bases left between them. The CDR3 sequence is 12 residues long. Germline CDR1 and CDR2: GTSNPN and SVGIG (reference sequence). The CDR3 sequence is CALRTVVDEQYF. As DNA, the CDR3 is TGTGCCTTGCGTACGGTGGTGGACGAGCAGTACTTC. The variable domain in full, completed from reference TRBV30 and TRBJ2-7, reads SQTIHQWPATLVQPVGSPLSLECTVEGTSNPNLYWYRQAAGRGLQLLFYSVGIGQISSEVPQNLSASRPQDRQFILSSKKLLLSDSGFYLCALRTVVDEQYFGPGTRLTVT.

The chain employs TRBV11-3 and TRBJ2-3; 8 bases line up with TRBD2. V was pared by 5 bases and J by 4 bases, with 5 bases of the junction left unmatched. Germline V CDR1 and CDR2: SGHNT, YENEEA. CDR3 length: 14 residues. The CDR3: CASSRAGGADTQYF. DNA for the CDR3: TGTGCCAGCAGCCGGGCGGGAGGCGCAGATACGCAGTATTTT.

V usage is TRBV5-5 and J usage is TRBJ2-7; 7 bases are a match to TRBD1. In germline, CDR1 is SGHKS, CDR2 YYEKEE (reference sequence). The CDR3 consists of 16 residues. Trimming at V came to 3 bases and at J to 4 bases, leaving 13 bases not matched to a gene. CDR3 sequence reads: CASSSNDRDPFYEQYF. As DNA, the CDR3 is TGTGCCAGCAGCTCAAACGACAGGGACCCCTTTTACGAGCAGTACTTC.

This clone was seen once. The rearrangement joins TRBV6-1 to TRBJ2-3; no clear D. The length of the CDR3 is 13 residues. V was shortened by 2 bases and J by 3 bases, with 6 bases between the two germline ends. The germline V gene encodes CDR1 MNHNS and CDR2 SASEGT. The chain's CDR3 is CASSESQTDTQYF. Written as DNA, the CDR3 is TGTGCCAGCAGTGAAAGCCAAACAGATACGCAGTATTTT.

This clone was seen only once. The genes are TRBV2 and TRBJ2-5, with D possibly matching TRBD1 (5 bases). The CDR3 is made up of 13 amino acids. Between the trimmed V and J ends, which lost 7 bases and 1 base, there was a span of 10 bases. Germline loops: CDR1 SNHLY, CDR2 FYNNEI. The CDR3 nucleotides are TGTGCCAGCATAAGGGGCGCCCAAGAGACCCAGTACTTC. It encodes CASIRGAQETQYF.

The genes are TRBV7-3 and TRBJ2-5; TRBD2 aligns across 8 bases. J was trimmed by 5 bases and V by 1 base; bases with no gene match: 6. The CDR3 covers 15 residues. Germline V gives CDR1 SGHTA, CDR2 FQGTGA. The CDR3 DNA reads TGTGCCAGCAGCTTAATCGGGAGGGCAGCTGAGACCCAGTACTTC. Translation: CASSLIGRAAETQYF.

The chain joins TRBV6-5 to TRBJ1-1; 8 bases agree with TRBD1. The CDR3 consists of 13 residues. The trim removed 8 bases at V and 5 bases at J, leaving 7 bases unmatched. Per germline, CDR1 MNHEY and CDR2 SVGAGI. CDR3 DNA sequence: TGTGCCAGCGCAGGGGGCTGGGTAACTGAAGCTTTCTTT. It encodes CASAGGWVTEAFF.

This chain links TRBV2 with TRBJ1-3; 7 nucleotides match TRBD1. The length of the CDR3 is 15 residues. Per the germline V gene, CDR1 is SNHLY and CDR2 is FYNNEI. The V and J ends lost 6 bases and 0 bases, in that order; junction bases with no gene match: 5. The DNA for the CDR3 is TGTGCCAGCAGCAGGGGGATAAGCTCTGGAAACACCATATATTTT. Protein product: CASSRGISSGNTIYF. Drawing the rest from reference TRBV2 and TRBJ1-3, the complete variable domain is EPEVTQTPSHQVTQMGQEVILRCVPISNHLYFYWYRQILGQKVEFLVSFYNNEISEKSEIFDDQFSVERPDGSNFTLKIRSTKLEDSAMYFCASSRGISSGNTIYFGEGSWLTVV.

The CDR3 DNA reads TGTGCCAGCAGTCCCAGGGAGACCCAGTACTTC. Translating it yields CASSPRETQYF. This chain connects TRBV28 to TRBJ2-5; D gene uncertain. The CDR3 is made up of 11 amino acids. The V and J ends lost 5 bases and 5 bases respectively, with 6 bases between them. Germline CDR1 is MDHEN and CDR2 is SYDVKM.

The V gene is TRBV28, the J gene TRBJ2-6, with 7 nucleotides matching TRBD2. Germline CDR1 and CDR2: MDHEN and SYDVKM. The CDR3 covers 16 residues. J gave up 0 bases and V 5 bases, and 4 bases lay outside the gene matches. The CDR3 loop reads CASSVTSVSGANVLTF. The CDR3 bases are TGTGCCAGCAGTGTCACTAGCGTCTCTGGGGCCAACGTCCTGACTTTC. The variable domain in full, completed from reference TRBV28 and TRBJ2-6, reads DVKVTQSSRYLVKRTGEKVFLECVQDMDHENMFWYRQDPGLGLRLIYFSYDVKMKEKGDIPEGYSVSREKKERFSLILESASTNQTSMYLCASSVTSVSGANVLTFGAGSRLTVL.

The chain couples TRBV4-1 to TRBJ2-3, with TRBD1 matching 11 bases. The ends lost 6 bases at V and 5 bases at J; junction bases unmatched: 7. From germline, CDR1 is MGHRA and CDR2 YSYEKL. The CDR3 is 15 amino acids. The CDR3 spells CASRRGQGAVDTQYF. CDR3 in DNA: TGCGCCAGCAGGAGAGGACAGGGGGCGGTAGATACGCAGTATTTT.

This clone has a single count. The chain employs TRBV28 and TRBJ2-7; TRBD1 matches at 7 bases. Germline loops: CDR1 MDHEN, CDR2 SYDVKM. V was clipped by 5 bases and J by 3 bases; unmatched bases: 7. This CDR3 contains 14 residues. Written as DNA, the CDR3 is TGTGCCAGCAGTGCTCGGGACAGACACTACGAGCAGTACTTC. Residues: CASSARDRHYEQYF.

This chain links TRBV7-2 with TRBJ2-1, with 13 bases aligning to TRBD2. CDR1 SGHTA and CDR2 FQGNSA come from the germline V gene. After removal of 1 base from V and 9 bases from J, the junction contained 12 bases not matched to a gene. The CDR3 loop spans 18 amino acids. This CDR3 is CASSLEPGTSGNLREQFF. Written as DNA, the CDR3 is TGTGCCAGCAGCTTAGAACCCGGGACTAGCGGGAACTTGCGTGAGCAGTTCTTC.